Described below is a single T cell receptor (beta chain) sequence and its context. These data belong to a study of shared clonotypes between healthy human individuals. Germline assignment: CDR1 SGHAT and CDR2 FQNNGV. The CDR3 contains 16 residues. With 3 bases clipped from V and 3 bases from J, the junction kept 6 bases outside the gene matches. The protocol was immunoSEQ multiplex PCR, while the TCRdb copy is restricted to in-frame clones and leaves out a portion. The sample lists some 1.5 million clones, roughly 98% occurring once. This sequence joins TRBV11-2 and TRBJ1-5; TRBD1 matches at 9 bases. Material for sequencing was naive CD4+ T cells sorted from blood. The subset: CD45RA+ positively selected. The TCR was taken from a man younger than 45 in good health. CDR3 region: CASSLGTGYLNQPQHF. DNA of the CDR3: TGTGCCAGCAGCTTGGGGACAGGGTACCTCAATCAGCCCCAGCATTTT.